Below, one TCR beta chain is given with its context. The antigen is undetermined. These data belong to a study of T cells in localized non-small cell lung cancer. Overall study findings and caveats: Longer overall survival accompanied higher blood T cell density. Within adjacent lung there appeared a median approximately 57 of the top 100 tumor clones. Of the tissues analyzed, uninvolved adjacent lung showed maximal T cell clonality, greater than tumor.

Germline loops: CDR1 SGHRS, CDR2 YFSETQ. The V gene end was trimmed by 4 bases and the J gene end by 5 bases; junction bases not matched to a gene: 15. CDR3 length equals 16 residues. Sequencing was performed with immunoSEQ multiplex PCR; in TCRdb, only in-frame clones are kept and a portion is missing. The sample has 20,000 to 25,000 clones; more than 85% are singletons. The rearrangement joins TRBV5-1 to TRBJ2-7, with TRBD1 identical over 7 bases. This material consisted of peripheral blood, taken before any cancer treatment. This TCR came from a woman aged 35-75 years with stage I lung adenocarcinoma. The CDR3 sequence is CASSPRARTGTNEQYF. CDR3 nucleotide sequence: TGCGCCAGCAGCCCCCGTGCCCGGACAGGTACCAACGAGCAGTACTTC. The complete variable domain, with remaining parts taken from reference TRBV5-1 and TRBJ2-7, reads KAGVTQTPRYLIKTRGQQVTLSCSPISGHRSVSWYQQTPGQGLQFLFEYFSETQRNKGNFPGRFSGRQFSNSRSEMNVSTLELGDSALYLCASSPRARTGTNEQYFGPGTRLTVT.